This TCR beta chain stems from a study of blood T cell repertoires in COVID-19. Study summary: Italy, Spain and the United States were the sources of the convalescent and acute COVID-19 samples. The analysed material was cDNA or gDNA that came from T cells, B-cell-depleted T cells, or PBMCs.

Assay used: immunoSEQ multiplex PCR; TCRdb lists only in-frame clones, some missing. The sample lists roughly 68,000 clones; roughly 80% were seen once. Losses at the gene ends were 3 bases for V and 3 bases for J; bases not matched to a gene: 6. The germline CDR1 and CDR2 sequences are SNHLY and FYNNEI. CDR3 size: 15 residues. Material: peripheral blood. The TCR originated in a woman aged 80 or over with acute or convalescent COVID-19. The chain has TRBV2 and TRBJ2-3; 7 bases are a match to TRBD1. CDR3 nucleotide sequence: TGTGCCAGCAGTGAGACAGGGATGGCGACAGATACGCAGTATTTT. Translated, it gives CASSETGMATDTQYF.